These 28 T cell receptor beta chains were all obtained from the same sample, sequenced in a study of T-cell reconstitution after alpha-beta-depleted transplantation in children. The TCRbeta library was prepared with unique molecular identifiers. TCRdb passed the PCR reads through MiXCR, listing each CDR3 protein once. The sample includes over 150,000 distinct CDR3 sequences, about 7% of them seen just once. The sample in question was PBMCs, obtained before TCRalphabeta/CD19-depleted stem cell transplant. The origin of the receptors is a boy aged 2 to 10 with acute lymphoblastic leukemia, due to receive a stem cell transplant.

This clonotype was found many times. The rearrangement joins TRBV29-1 to TRBJ1-4; D uncertain. This CDR3 has 13 residues. The V gene lost 3 bases and the J gene lost 2 bases, with 7 bases spanning the gap. Germline V lookup: CDR1 SQVTM, CDR2 ANQGSEA. CDR3 protein: CSVEDGTNEKLFF. In DNA form, the CDR3 reads TGCAGCGTTGAGGATGGGACTAATGAAAAACTGTTTTTT.

This clonotype was counted ten times or more. The V gene is TRBV6-2 or TRBV6-3, the J gene TRBJ2-1; tentative D call: TRBD1 (6 bases). Germline V gene data show CDR1 as MNHEY and CDR2 as SVGEGT. The CDR3 has 20 residues. With 0 bases removed from V and 2 bases from J, the gap between germline ends came to 23 bases. The CDR3: CASSYSGFNRDLAAYNEQFF. CDR3 in DNA: TGTGCCAGCAGTTACTCGGGTTTTAACAGGGATCTTGCGGCCTACAATGAGCAGTTCTTC.

Many counts were recorded for this clonotype. V usage is TRBV12-3 or TRBV12-4 and J usage is TRBJ1-1; D remains unclear. The CDR3 is 14 residues long. Trimming left V 5 bases short and J 0 bases short, with 10 bases between. This CDR3 reads CASSPSRMNTEAFF. The CDR3 nucleotides are TGTGCCAGCAGTCCCTCGCGGATGAACACTGAAGCTTTCTTT.

This chain joins TRBV14 and TRBJ2-5; 12 bases agree with TRBD1. V shed 4 bases and J 4 bases; nucleotides not matched to a gene: 4. The CDR3 totals 15 residues. CDR1 is SGHDN, CDR2 FVKESK, per germline. Here the CDR3 reads CASSLGQGAGETQYF. The CDR3 DNA is TGTGCCAGCAGCCTGGGACAGGGGGCGGGAGAGACCCAGTACTTC.

This clonotype came up many times. The rearrangement uses TRBV7-6 and TRBJ2-3; TRBD2 might be the D (6 bases). CDR3 size: 14 residues. The V gene's germline CDR1 is SGHVS and CDR2 FNYEAQ. Trimming pared 4 bases from V and 8 bases from J, leaving 16 bases between. For the CDR3, the DNA is TGTGCCAGCAGCTCCTCGGGCGGGGTGGGTACGCAGTATTTT. Protein: CASSSSGGVGTQYF. Full variable domain (remainder filled in from reference TRBV7-6 and TRBJ2-3): GAGVSQSPRYKVTKRGQDVALRCDPISGHVSLYWYRQALGQGPEFLTYFNYEAQQDKSGLPNDRFSAERPEGSISTLTIQRTEQRDSAMYRCASSSSGGVGTQYFGPGTRLTVL.

This clonotype was seen at least ten times. The chain employs TRBV28 and TRBJ1-5; D is perhaps TRBD1 (6 bases). V dropped 7 bases and J dropped 9 bases, with 19 bases sitting between them. This CDR3 is 14 amino acids long. Germline CDR1 and CDR2: MDHEN and SYDVKM. Here the CDR3 DNA reads TGTGCCAGCACTAAGAATCCAGGGGCTGGGCCCCAGCATTTT. Its translation is CASTKNPGAGPQHF.

This clonotype was recorded a few times. The chain has TRBV14 and TRBJ2-7; D remains ambiguous. CDR1 is SGHDN and CDR2 is FVKESK in the germline V gene. Trimming cost V 1 base and J 7 bases, with 8 bases left between them. The CDR3 runs 12 residues. The CDR3 DNA is TGTGCCAGCAGCCAAGTTAAGTGGGAGCAGTACTTC. It specifies CASSQVKWEQYF.

The chain joins TRBV5-1 to TRBJ2-7, with 9 bases that match TRBD1. The V segment lost 7 bases and the J segment 2 bases; nucleotides outside the gene matches: 7. CDR1 and CDR2 from the germline V gene are SGHRS and YFSETQ. This CDR3 has 14 amino acids. For the CDR3, the DNA is TGCGCCAGCGGCGAGACAGGGGGACCCTACGAGCAGTACTTC. Translated, it gives CASGETGGPYEQYF.

This clonotype was recorded at least ten times. The chain carries TRBV7-2 and TRBJ1-5, with D unclear. Germline CDR1 SGHTA, CDR2 FQGNSA. This CDR3 contains 13 residues. V shed 1 base and J shed 1 base, with 2 bases lying between them. The CDR3 coding sequence is TGTGCCAGCAGCTTAGTGAGCAATCAGCCCCAGCATTTT. Amino acid sequence: CASSLVSNQPQHF.

This clonotype was observed at least ten times. The chain joins TRBV12-3 or TRBV12-4 to TRBJ1-4; D is ambiguous. The V gene lost 3 bases and the J gene lost 8 bases, with 4 bases spanning the gap. This CDR3 has 11 amino acids. For the CDR3, the DNA is TGTGCCAGCAGTTTCCGAGAAAAACTGTTTTTT. Translating gives CASSFREKLFF.

The genes are TRBV27 and TRBJ2-1; D call uncertain. CDR1 and CDR2 from the germline V gene are MNHEY and SMNVEV (reference sequence). Trimming pared 8 bases from V and 8 bases from J, leaving 13 bases between. This CDR3 is 12 amino acids long. This CDR3 is CASGPRRHEQFF. CDR3 bases: TGTGCCAGCGGCCCCCGACGGCATGAGCAGTTCTTC.

This clonotype has a count of ten or more. The gene calls are TRBV19 and TRBJ2-1; TRBD1 agrees at 8 bases. This CDR3 region has 13 residues. Germline V CDR1 and CDR2: LNHDA, SQIVND (reference sequence). The V gene end was trimmed by 10 bases and the J gene end by 7 bases; junction bases not matched to a gene: 9. Here the CDR3 reads CAIGQGLGNEQFF. The CDR3 DNA sequence: TGTGCCATAGGACAGGGTTTGGGGAATGAGCAGTTCTTC. Full variable domain (outside the CDR3, taken from reference TRBV19 and TRBJ2-1): DGGITQSPKYLFRKEGQNVTLSCEQNLNHDAMYWYRQDPGQGLRLIYYSQIVNDFQKGDIAEGYSVSREKKESFPLTVTSAQKNPTAFYLCAIGQGLGNEQFFGPGTRLTVL.

This clonotype was recorded at least ten times. This chain joins TRBV10-3 and TRBJ2-3; the D is unclear. The V and J ends lost 8 bases and 5 bases respectively, with 11 bases between them. Looked up from germline, CDR1 is ENHRY and CDR2 is SYGVKD. The length of the CDR3 is 12 residues. CDR3 amino acids: CAIGTEKDTQYF. CDR3 DNA: TGTGCCATCGGAACAGAAAAAGATACGCAGTATTTT.

This clonotype was observed at least ten times. The chain combines TRBV6-6 with TRBJ2-5, with D possibly matching TRBD1 (5 bases). This CDR3 has 13 amino acids. Deletions cut 6 bases from V and 5 bases from J, with 13 bases between. Germline CDR1 MNHNY, CDR2 SVGAGI (reference sequence). The CDR3 loop reads CASRIPGRETQYF. The DNA of the CDR3 is TGTGCCAGCAGAATTCCAGGGCGGGAGACCCAGTACTTC.

This clonotype appeared many times. The chain joins TRBV6-1 to TRBJ2-3; 14 nucleotides line up with TRBD2. This CDR3 has 17 residues. Germline lookup yields CDR1 MNHNS and CDR2 SASEGT. The ends lost 5 bases at V and 5 bases at J; junction bases unmatched: 9. CDR3 nucleotide sequence: TGTGCCAGCAGTCCCCGACTAGCGGGGGGGCATGGAGATACGCAGTATTTT. Amino acid sequence: CASSPRLAGGHGDTQYF.

This clonotype was detected many times. The chain recombines TRBV7-2 with TRBJ1-1, with 9 bases that match TRBD1. Unmatched junction bases numbered 2, after V lost 3 bases and J lost 3 bases. The CDR3 has 14 amino acids. In germline, CDR1 is SGHTA, CDR2 FQGNSA. This CDR3 reads CASSLGQGYTEAFF. The DNA for the CDR3 is TGTGCCAGCAGCTTGGGACAGGGTTACACTGAAGCTTTCTTT.

This clonotype was detected ten times or more. V usage is TRBV6-6 and J usage is TRBJ2-1, with D uncertain. V was trimmed by 10 bases and J by 7 bases, leaving 17 bases between them. This CDR3 contains 13 residues. Germline CDR1 reads MNHNY; CDR2 reads SVGAGI (reference sequence). The CDR3 spells CATCEYLENEQFF. For the CDR3, the DNA is TGTGCCACATGCGAGTACTTGGAGAATGAGCAGTTCTTC.

This clonotype was recorded at least ten times. The chain has TRBV29-1 and TRBJ2-1; maybe TRBD1 (6 bases). Trimming left V 0 bases short and J 1 base short, with 10 bases between. CDR1 and CDR2 from the germline V gene are SQVTM and ANQGSEA. The CDR3 consists of 15 residues. The CDR3 here is CSVEDGQSSYNEQFF. CDR3 sequence (DNA): TGCAGCGTTGAAGACGGACAGTCTTCCTACAATGAGCAGTTCTTC.

This clonotype has ten or more counts. The chain is built from TRBV29-1 and TRBJ2-3; 7 bases agree with TRBD2. CDR1 SQVTM and CDR2 ANQGSEA come from the germline V gene. There are 14 residues in the CDR3. V dropped 3 bases and J dropped 0; count of bases not matched to a gene: 3. CDR3 sequence (DNA): TGCAGCGTTGATTACGGGGGGAGCACAGATACGCAGTATTTT. This translates into CSVDYGGSTDTQYF.

A few counts support this clonotype. The rearrangement joins TRBV30 to TRBJ2-4; either TRBD1 or TRBD2 may supply D (5 bases each). CDR3 length: 14 residues. V shed 1 base and J shed 10 bases, with 17 bases lying between them. Germline assignment: CDR1 GTSNPN and CDR2 SVGIG (reference sequence). The CDR3 loop is CAWSGLRGFRIQYF. CDR3 DNA: TGTGCCTGGAGTGGGCTCCGGGGCTTTAGGATTCAGTACTTC.

This clonotype was counted many times. This chain uses TRBV25-1 with TRBJ2-6, with D possibly called TRBD1 or TRBD2 (5 bases each). The length of the CDR3 is 13 residues. V gave up 1 base and J gave up 11 bases, with 9 bases separating them. Germline-derived CDR1 and CDR2 are MGHDK and SYGVNS. CDR3 region: CASSELRGDVLTF. CDR3 DNA sequence: TGTGCCAGCAGTGAATTAAGAGGGGACGTCCTGACTTTC.

This clonotype was observed at least ten times. The rearrangement joins TRBV20-1 to TRBJ2-2; D might be TRBD1 or TRBD2, each matching 5 bases. The CDR3 extends over 16 amino acids. Per germline, CDR1 DFQATT and CDR2 SNEGSKA (reference sequence). Trimming cost V 4 bases and J 5 bases, with 20 bases left between them. The CDR3 DNA reads as TGCAGTGCTACCCCATCCGGGACGCATGAGACCGGGGAGCTGTTTTTT. Translating gives CSATPSGTHETGELFF.

Regarding this clonotype: A read error is possible here, since a much larger clone lies one base away. The conserved phenylalanine or tryptophan is not found at the CDR3 terminus, so this likely reflects a read error. Written as DNA, the CDR3 is TGTGCCAGCAGCTTAGTCGGCAACGCGAACACTGAAGCTTTCGTT. This encodes CASSLVGNANTEAFV. J is TRBJ1-1 and V is TRBV11-2; unclear D gene. V lost 1 base, J lost 1 base, and 10 bases lay in between. CDR3 length equals 15 residues. CDR1 is SGHAT and CDR2 is FQNNGV in the germline V gene.

This clonotype was counted ten times or more. V is TRBV12-3 or TRBV12-4 and J is TRBJ1-4; possibly TRBD1 for D (6 bases). CDR3 size: 14 residues. The ends were cut back, 3 bases at V and 5 bases at J, with 10 bases in the middle. In nucleotides, the CDR3 is TGTGCCAGCAGTTTCGGACAGTTCAATGAAAAACTGTTTTTT. Translation: CASSFGQFNEKLFF.

This clonotype was counted many times. The chain employs TRBV20-1 and TRBJ2-7; no definite D call. Deletions cut 5 bases from V and 5 bases from J, with 10 bases between. Germline values: CDR1 DFQATT, CDR2 SNEGSKA (reference sequence). This CDR3 has 11 amino acids. CDR3 sequence reads: CSAPDLDEQYF. CDR3 nucleotides: TGCAGTGCTCCAGACCTTGACGAGCAGTACTTC.

This clonotype has at least ten counts. The V gene is TRBV2, the J gene TRBJ2-3; D not resolved. CDR1 and CDR2 from the germline V gene are SNHLY and FYNNEI. V gave up 7 bases and J gave up 6 bases, with 5 bases separating them. The CDR3 is 10 amino acids. The DNA for the CDR3 is TGTGCCAGCATCGAGGATACGCAGTATTTT. It encodes CASIEDTQYF.

This clonotype was detected ten times or more. The gene calls are TRBV3-1 and TRBJ2-3; D gene uncertain. The CDR3 spans 14 residues. Germline CDR1 and CDR2: LGHDT and YNNKEL (reference sequence). The ends were cut back, 8 bases at V and 3 bases at J, with 15 bases in the middle. DNA for the CDR3: TGTGCCAGCGGAGAGAGGTTAAGGACAGATACGCAGTATTTT. As protein: CASGERLRTDTQYF.

The rearrangement links TRBV6-5 to TRBJ2-1, with 10 bases identical to TRBD2. Losses at the gene ends were 2 bases for V and 5 bases for J; bases not matched to a gene: 3. The length of the CDR3 is 15 residues. CDR1 is MNHEY, CDR2 SVGAGI, per germline. In nucleotides, the CDR3 is TGTGCCAGCAGTTACGTAGCGGGGGGTAACAATGAGCAGTTCTTC. Protein: CASSYVAGGNNEQFF.